This T cell receptor (beta chain) came from a study of cytomegalovirus exposure and HLA in healthy donors (dated by TCRdb to 2016 to 2017). For the wider study: A later analysis indicated that the roughly 120 validation repertoires were generated on the platform also employed for the approximately 690 repertoires of the first cohort. The study was designed to test whether signatures of past pathogen exposure could be identified by cataloging public T cell receptors. Along with the roughly 710-subject first cohort, a separate validation cohort of roughly 110 different subjects was used. To predict cytomegalovirus infection status, the study combined high-throughput TCR immunosequencing, statistical association of individual TCRs with disease status, and machine learning.

The protocol used for the library was the immunoSEQ multiplex PCR assay. On the study's bioinformatics: To diagnose cytomegalovirus status from the catalog of TCR beta chain sequences, a statistical classification framework was built. TCRdb's version of the immuneACCESS table is confined to in-frame rearrangements and falls short of the full clone set. An unresolved V gene accounts for under half of the shortfall where checked; the remainder is of unknown origin. The V and J calls and the clone size are those of that table, but D and trimming were determined from the DNA. The sample records more than 150,000 clones, roughly 91% of which are singletons. 2.5% to 3.5% of the sample lies in the top ten. Donors formed part of the validation cohort, which comprised fewer than 150 subjects and was distinct from the first cohort of 670 or so subjects. The paper's findings and limits, for the study overall: Subsequent analysis determined that TCRs grouped into clusters in the first cohort also showed a tendency toward co-occurrence across the roughly 120 validation repertoires, and 94% of cluster scores exceeded 0. The classifier was reported to diagnose cytomegalovirus status with high specificity and sensitivity in both the original cohort and the validation cohort. Across donors, most TCR sequences were observed very rarely, whereas some public TCRs were present in many individuals. In vitro tests confirmed that a few of the cytomegalovirus-associated TCR beta chains recognize cytomegalovirus antigens. The authors suggested that the approach could potentially be generalized to other disease states and immunological phenotypes. The study listed 170 or so TCR beta chains as associated with cytomegalovirus. The validation cohort had no HLA typing available for a later analysis, so co-occurrence within that cohort was assessed over all 130 or so repertoires.

A word on this clone: No cognate antigen has been identified for it. No much larger clonotype is one base removed from it; base qualities were not supplied.

A distance of 10 bases separates the germline ends of V and J, which lose 6 bases and 1 base respectively. Measured from the cysteine to the phenylalanine, the CDR3 is 14 residues long. Just the 42-base CDR3 DNA is kept, in frame starting at base 1. The germline V gene provides CDR1 MGHRA and CDR2 YSYEKL. The sample taken for sequencing was PBMCs. The origin of this receptor is a man younger than 30 in good health and CMV-seronegative. The rearrangement joined TRBV4-1 to TRBJ1-3, with no reliable assignment of the D segment. The CDR3 region: CASRTQLSGNTIYF. The sequenced DNA: TGCGCCAGCAGAACACAGCTATCTGGAAACACCATATATTTT.